The entry that follows covers one TCR beta chain sequence. What it binds is unknown. Distinct nucleotide sequences in the sample also encode this CDR3. After removal of 4 bases from V and 4 bases from J, the junction contained 2 bases not matched to a gene. The CDR3 consists of 13 residues. Germline CDR1 and CDR2: SGHRS and YFSETQ. The sample belongs to a study of cytomegalovirus exposure and HLA in healthy donors. Study-wide points: Later examination showed HLA-associated TCR beta chains had greater clonal expansion than equally common others.

The primer mix had 60 Vbeta and 13 Jbeta primers. Data came from immunoSEQ multiplex PCR; TCRdb stores just in-frame clones and leaves some out. The table lists some 130,000 clones, approximately 80% of them singletons, with 1% in the top ten. This chain uses TRBV5-1 with TRBJ2-1; 7 bases align to TRBD1. The clonotype comes from a man between 40 and 49 years old in good health and CMV-seronegative. The sequenced material came from PBMCs. In nucleotides, the CDR3 is TGCGCCAGCAGCCTGGGACAGTACAATGAGCAGTTCTTC. This codes for CASSLGQYNEQFF.